The T cell receptor beta chain under discussion was sequenced for a study of blood T cell repertoires in COVID-19. About the study: Whether acute or convalescent, the COVID-19 samples came from the United States, Italy and Spain. T cells, B-cell-depleted T cells, or PBMCs supplied cDNA or gDNA.

This clone occurred once. Germline assignment: CDR1 LGHNA and CDR2 YNFKEQ. This CDR3 is built from 18 residues. Trimming took 2 bases from V and 0 from J; bases not matched to a gene: 8. The method was immunoSEQ multiplex PCR; TCRdb's version includes in-frame clones alone and lacks a portion of them. Among 200,000 to 250,000 clones listed, around 88% were seen once. This sequence was found in a man younger than 35 with active or convalescent COVID-19. The sequenced sample was peripheral blood. The genes are TRBV4-2 and TRBJ2-1; TRBD2 agrees at 9 bases. The CDR3: CASSQPLLAGTSYNEQFF. CDR3 nucleotides: TGTGCCAGCAGCCAACCCCTACTAGCGGGTACCTCCTACAATGAGCAGTTCTTC.